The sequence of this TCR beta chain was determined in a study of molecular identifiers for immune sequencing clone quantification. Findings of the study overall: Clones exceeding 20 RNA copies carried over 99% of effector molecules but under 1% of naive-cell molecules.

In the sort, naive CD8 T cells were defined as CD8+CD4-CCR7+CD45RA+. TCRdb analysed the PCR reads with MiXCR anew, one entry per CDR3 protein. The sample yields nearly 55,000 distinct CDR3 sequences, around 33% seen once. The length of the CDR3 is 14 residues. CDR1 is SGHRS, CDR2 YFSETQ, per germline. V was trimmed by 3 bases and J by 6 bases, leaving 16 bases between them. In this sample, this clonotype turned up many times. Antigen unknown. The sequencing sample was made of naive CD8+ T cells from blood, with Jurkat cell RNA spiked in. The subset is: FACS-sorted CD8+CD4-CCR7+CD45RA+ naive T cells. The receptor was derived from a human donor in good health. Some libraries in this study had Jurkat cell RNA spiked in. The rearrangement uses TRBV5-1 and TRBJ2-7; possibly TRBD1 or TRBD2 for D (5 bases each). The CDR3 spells CASSSAGTFGEQYF. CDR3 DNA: TGCGCCAGCAGCTCCGCCGGGACCTTTGGCGAGCAGTACTTC.